The entry below describes one T cell receptor beta chain. The entry originates in a study of blood T cell repertoires in COVID-19. Study overall: PBMCs, B-cell-depleted T cells, or T cells were the source of the cDNA or gDNA that made up the material.

The V and J ends lost 3 bases and 8 bases, in that order; junction bases with no gene match: 4. Germline CDR1 SQVTM, CDR2 ANQGSEA. There are 14 residues in the CDR3. How the authors handled the data: Reference gene primer amplification gave nucleated cell count estimates. Produced via immunoSEQ multiplex PCR; TCRdb's table is partial and in-frame only. D and trimming come from the DNA, and the V and J calls and clone size come from that table. The sample carries roughly 250,000 clones, around 86% recorded once. Sequenced: PBMCs or T cells enriched from blood (not recorded which). The chain joins TRBV29-1 to TRBJ2-3; TRBD2 matches at 14 bases. The clonotype was recovered from a woman between 50 and 59 years old who had recovered from COVID-19. CDR3 amino acids: CSVEGLAGEGTQYF. In DNA form, the CDR3 reads TGCAGCGTTGAGGGACTAGCGGGGGAGGGTACGCAGTATTTT.